A single sample gave rise to the 24 T cell receptor beta chains below, sequenced in a study of blood T cell repertoires in COVID-19. Using immunoSEQ multiplex PCR, the repertoire was profiled, and TCRdb retains in-frame clones only, with some absent. In the table there are fewer than 500,000 clones, roughly 89% of which are singletons. Material for sequencing was peripheral blood. Receptors were obtained from a man younger than 35 with COVID-19, enrolled during active disease.

The V and J genes are TRBV30 and TRBJ2-5, with a tentative D call TRBD2 (5 bases). Germline V CDR1 and CDR2: GTSNPN, SVGIG (reference sequence). The CDR3 totals 12 residues. V was pared by 3 bases and J by 5 bases, with 10 bases between. CDR3 DNA: TGTGCCTGGAGCCGTGGCGGGGAGACCCAGTACTTC. It is translated as CAWSRGGETQYF.

This chain connects TRBV6-5 to TRBJ1-2; 11 bases agree with TRBD1. From germline, CDR1 is MNHEY and CDR2 SVGAGI. This CDR3 has 13 residues. V trimming: 4 bases; J trimming: 7 bases; junction bases outside the gene matches: 2. Here the CDR3 reads CASSWDRGTGYTF. For the CDR3, the DNA is TGTGCCAGCAGTTGGGACAGGGGGACTGGCTACACCTTC.

This chain joins TRBV30 and TRBJ1-5, with 9 bases matching TRBD1. CDR3 size: 16 residues. J was trimmed by 3 bases and V by 2 bases; bases with no gene match: 8. Germline CDR1 reads GTSNPN; CDR2 reads SVGIG (reference sequence). CDR3 sequence reads: CAWSPGQGPNNQPQHF. In DNA form, the CDR3 reads TGTGCCTGGAGTCCGGGACAGGGACCTAACAATCAGCCCCAGCATTTT.

The chain recombines TRBV5-4 with TRBJ2-3; the match to TRBD2 covers 8 bases. This CDR3 contains 15 residues. V lost 3 bases, J lost 0 bases, and 3 bases stayed unmatched. Per the germline V gene, CDR1 is SGHNT and CDR2 is YYREEE (reference sequence). CDR3 coding DNA: TGTGCCAGCAGCTCCTTAGCGGGGAGCACAGATACGCAGTATTTT. As protein: CASSSLAGSTDTQYF.

V gene TRBV4-1 combines with J gene TRBJ1-1; 10 bases map to TRBD1. Losses at the gene ends were 6 bases for V and 8 bases for J; bases not matched to a gene: 15. The CDR3 runs to 16 residues. Looked up from germline, CDR1 is MGHRA and CDR2 is YSYEKL. CDR3 residues: CASSPDRGRWDTEAFF. The CDR3 DNA is TGCGCCAGCAGTCCCGACAGGGGGCGCTGGGATACAGAAGCTTTCTTT.

This clone was seen once. This rearrangement joins TRBV2 to TRBJ1-5, with D perhaps matching TRBD1 (5 bases). The V gene lost 6 bases and the J gene lost 7 bases, with 16 bases spanning the gap. The CDR3 sequence is 14 residues long. Germline values: CDR1 SNHLY, CDR2 FYNNEI. The CDR3 nucleotides read TGTGCCAGCAGCCTTGGGGCAGTCAAGCAGCCCCAGCATTTT. It is translated as CASSLGAVKQPQHF.

This clone was observed a single time. The V and J genes are TRBV2 and TRBJ2-3, with TRBD2 identical over 8 bases. Trimming took 5 bases from V and 3 from J; bases not matched to a gene: 13. The CDR3 contains 17 residues. The germline V gene encodes CDR1 SNHLY and CDR2 FYNNEI. CDR3 sequence reads: CASSTLLGTRDTDTQYF. CDR3 DNA: TGTGCCAGCAGTACTCTTTTGGGGACTAGGGATACAGATACGCAGTATTTT.

This clone was recorded once. The sample carries other DNA sequences with the same CDR3. The V gene is TRBV5-1, the J gene TRBJ2-3; maybe TRBD2 (6 bases). Germline V gives CDR1 SGHRS, CDR2 YFSETQ. The CDR3 sequence is 16 residues long. V gave up 0 bases and J gave up 3 bases, with 14 bases separating them. The DNA for the CDR3 is TGCGCCAGCAGCTTGGGACAAGTCGGGGGAACAGATACGCAGTATTTT. It specifies CASSLGQVGGTDTQYF.

This chain joins TRBV6-4 and TRBJ2-2, with a possible D match to TRBD1 (6 bases). Germline V gene data show CDR1 as MRHNA and CDR2 as SNTAGT. The CDR3 totals 16 residues. V lost 3 bases to trimming and J lost 5 bases, with 16 bases between them. The CDR3 loop reads CASSESPAGDTGELFF. CDR3 coding DNA: TGTGCCAGCAGTGAATCGCCGGCAGGGGATACCGGGGAGCTGTTTTTT.

This clone appeared a single time. The chain employs TRBV28 and TRBJ2-7, with 9 bases lining up with TRBD1. CDR1 MDHEN and CDR2 SYDVKM come from the germline V gene. The CDR3 is 14 residues long. The junction had 3 bases not matched to a gene; V was cut back by 3 bases and J by 3 bases. CDR3 nucleotides: TGTGCCAGCAGTTTCCAGGACAGGGGCTACGAGCAGTACTTC. Residues: CASSFQDRGYEQYF. The full variable domain, with the rest looked up from reference TRBV28 and TRBJ2-7, is DVKVTQSSRYLVKRTGEKVFLECVQDMDHENMFWYRQDPGLGLRLIYFSYDVKMKEKGDIPEGYSVSREKKERFSLILESASTNQTSMYLCASSFQDRGYEQYFGPGTRLTVT.

This chain connects TRBV5-1 to TRBJ2-1; TRBD1 might be the D (6 bases). CDR3 size: 17 residues. Per germline, CDR1 SGHRS and CDR2 YFSETQ. Trimming shortened V by 0 bases and J by 1 base, and 14 bases separated the two germline ends. The CDR3 sequence is CASSLGSGVGSYNEQFF. The CDR3 region has the DNA TGCGCCAGCAGCTTGGGGTCAGGGGTAGGTTCCTACAATGAGCAGTTCTTC.

This clone came up once. The chain uses TRBV11-2 and TRBJ2-5; possibly TRBD2 for D (6 bases). Germline CDR1 reads SGHAT; CDR2 reads FQNNGV. V dropped 0 bases and J dropped 5 bases, with 25 bases sitting between them. The CDR3 contains 19 residues. The DNA for the CDR3 is TGTGCCAGCAGCTTAGATCCCCAGAAGCGGGCCCTTCCTTCGGAGACCCAGTACTTC. This sequence encodes CASSLDPQKRALPSETQYF.

This chain joins TRBV28 and TRBJ2-6, with D tentatively TRBD1 (6 bases). Germline values: CDR1 MDHEN, CDR2 SYDVKM. The CDR3 sequence is 16 residues long. V was cut by 4 bases and J by 0 bases, with 10 bases left in between. CDR3 sequence: CASSSGASSGANVLTF. CDR3 sequence (DNA): TGTGCCAGCAGTTCAGGGGCTAGCTCTGGGGCCAACGTCCTGACTTTC.

J is TRBJ2-1 and V is TRBV5-4, with 8 bases that match TRBD1. The CDR3 is 14 residues long. The V gene's germline CDR1 is SGHNT and CDR2 YYREEE (reference sequence). The trim removed 3 bases at V and 7 bases at J, leaving 6 bases unmatched. CDR3 loop: CASSYGQGSNEQFF. The CDR3 nucleotides read TGTGCCAGCAGCTACGGACAGGGTTCGAATGAGCAGTTCTTC.

This chain joins TRBV2 and TRBJ2-7; 7 nucleotides line up with TRBD2. Germline CDR1 reads SNHLY; CDR2 reads FYNNEI. CDR3 size: 15 residues. V lost 3 bases and J lost 4; bases outside the gene matches: 9. The CDR3 sequence: CASSDNGGTSYEQYF. CDR3 DNA: TGTGCCAGCAGTGACAACGGGGGGACCTCTTACGAGCAGTACTTC.

The V call is TRBV9, the J call TRBJ2-2, with 11 bases fitting TRBD2. Losses at the gene ends were 1 base for V and 5 bases for J; bases not matched to a gene: 4. The CDR3 extends over 16 amino acids. From germline, CDR1 is SGDLS and CDR2 YYNGEE. The chain's CDR3 is CASSVHLAGGTGELFF. CDR3 bases: TGTGCCAGCAGCGTACACCTAGCGGGAGGAACCGGGGAGCTGTTTTTT. Full variable domain (outside the CDR3, taken from reference TRBV9 and TRBJ2-2): DSGVTQTPKHLITATGQRVTLRCSPRSGDLSVYWYQQSLDQGLQFLIQYYNGEERAKGNILERFSAQQFPDLHSELNLSSLELGDSALYFCASSVHLAGGTGELFFGEGSRLTVL.

The rearrangement joins TRBV25-1 to TRBJ1-6; D perhaps matches TRBD1 (6 bases). Trimming removed 1 base from V and 10 bases from J, with 14 bases in between. The germline gives CDR1 MGHDK, CDR2 SYGVNS. CDR3 length equals 15 residues. The CDR3 region is CASSESLAQGSPLHF. In DNA, the CDR3 is TGTGCCAGCAGTGAATCCCTCGCCCAGGGGTCACCCCTCCACTTT.

About this clone: The sample carries other DNA sequences with the same CDR3. The CDR3 sequence: CASSQDRGYGYTF. For the CDR3, the DNA is TGTGCCAGCAGCCAAGACAGGGGCTATGGCTACACCTTC. The chain has TRBV14 and TRBJ1-2; possibly TRBD1 for D (6 bases). This CDR3 spans 13 amino acids. V was trimmed by 0 bases and J by 4 bases, leaving 6 bases between them. Germline V gene data show CDR1 as SGHDN and CDR2 as FVKESK.

The chain employs TRBV7-2 and TRBJ2-5; 9 nucleotides align to TRBD2. Unmatched junction bases numbered 11, after V lost 4 bases and J lost 5 bases. The germline gives CDR1 SGHTA, CDR2 FQGNSA. The CDR3 spans 16 residues. CDR3 sequence: CASSSRRLAGKETQYF. As DNA, the CDR3 is TGTGCCAGCAGCTCCCGCAGGCTAGCGGGGAAGGAGACCCAGTACTTC.

CDR3: CASSLSTDTQYF. CDR3 DNA sequence: TGTGCCAGCAGCCTAAGCACAGATACGCAGTATTTT. The chain couples TRBV7-8 to TRBJ2-3; D is ambiguous. The length of the CDR3 is 12 residues. Germline CDR1 and CDR2: SGHVS and FQNEAQ. V shed 5 bases and J shed 0 bases, with 3 bases lying between them.

The chain uses TRBV5-1 and TRBJ2-1; 12 positions match TRBD2. Trimming took 4 bases from V and 9 from J; bases not matched to a gene: 8. This CDR3 has 15 residues. Per the germline V gene, CDR1 is SGHRS and CDR2 is YFSETQ. CDR3 region: CASSPGLAGRLEQFF. CDR3 coding DNA: TGCGCCAGCAGCCCGGGACTAGCGGGCCGACTTGAGCAGTTCTTC.

This clone was seen only once. The genes are TRBV3-1 (or the pseudogene TRBV3-2) and TRBJ2-7, with 8 positions matching TRBD1. This CDR3 comprises 16 residues. The J segment lost 3 bases and the V segment lost 2 bases, leaving 9 bases of the junction unmatched. Germline CDR1 LGHDT, CDR2 YNNKEL (reference sequence). The CDR3 reads CASSQWAPGQVYEQYF. The CDR3 region has the DNA TGTGCCAGCAGCCAATGGGCTCCGGGACAGGTCTACGAGCAGTACTTC.

As DNA, the CDR3 is TGTGCCAGCACCCTCTCCCAGGGTTGGCACAATGAGCAGTTCTTC. Translated: CASTLSQGWHNEQFF. The chain employs TRBV6-5 and TRBJ2-1; possibly TRBD1 for D (5 bases). V gave up 7 bases and J gave up 5 bases, with 18 bases separating them. The length of the CDR3 is 15 residues. Germline assignment: CDR1 MNHEY and CDR2 SVGAGI.

This chain uses TRBV11-3 with TRBJ2-1; the match to TRBD2 covers 9 bases. Germline V gene lookup returns CDR1 SGHNT and CDR2 YENEEA. The length of the CDR3 is 15 residues. V trimming: 1 base; J trimming: 7 bases; junction bases outside the gene matches: 5. CDR3 sequence reads: CASSLGGRARNEQFF. CDR3 in DNA: TGTGCCAGCAGCTTAGGCGGGAGGGCCAGGAATGAGCAGTTCTTC.